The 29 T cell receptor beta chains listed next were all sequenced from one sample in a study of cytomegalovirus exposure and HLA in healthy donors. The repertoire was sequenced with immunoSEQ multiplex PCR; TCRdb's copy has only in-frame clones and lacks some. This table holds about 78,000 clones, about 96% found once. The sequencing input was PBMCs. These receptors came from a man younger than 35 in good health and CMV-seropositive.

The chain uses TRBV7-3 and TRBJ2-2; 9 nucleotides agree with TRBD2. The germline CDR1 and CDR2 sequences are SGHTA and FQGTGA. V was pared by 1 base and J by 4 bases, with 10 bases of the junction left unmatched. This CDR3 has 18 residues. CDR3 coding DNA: TGTGCCAGCAGCTTAAGTGGTAGCGGGAGCGAGGGCACCGGGGAGCTGTTTTTT. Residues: CASSLSGSGSEGTGELFF.

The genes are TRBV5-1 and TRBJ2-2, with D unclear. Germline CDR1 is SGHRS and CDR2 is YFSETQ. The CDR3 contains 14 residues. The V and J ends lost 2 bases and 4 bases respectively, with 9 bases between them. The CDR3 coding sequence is TGCGCCAGCAGCTTTGAGTCCCCCACCGGGGAGCTGTTTTTT. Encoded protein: CASSFESPTGELFF.

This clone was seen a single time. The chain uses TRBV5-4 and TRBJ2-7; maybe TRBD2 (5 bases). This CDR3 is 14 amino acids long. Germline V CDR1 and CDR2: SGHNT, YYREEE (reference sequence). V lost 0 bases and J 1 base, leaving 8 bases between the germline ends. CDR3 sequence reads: CASSLVRGSYEQYF. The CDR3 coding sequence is TGTGCCAGCAGCTTGGTCCGGGGATCCTACGAGCAGTACTTC.

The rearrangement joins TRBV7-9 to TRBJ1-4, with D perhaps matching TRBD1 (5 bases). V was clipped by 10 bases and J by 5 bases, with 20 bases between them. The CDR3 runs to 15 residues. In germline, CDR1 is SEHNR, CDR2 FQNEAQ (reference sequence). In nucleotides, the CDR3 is TGTGCCACCCAGCCGGCGGGACTGACAAATGAAAAACTGTTTTTT. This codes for CATQPAGLTNEKLFF. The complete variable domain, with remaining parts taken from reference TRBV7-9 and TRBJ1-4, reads DTGVSQNPRHKITKRGQNVTFRCDPISEHNRLYWYRQTLGQGPEFLTYFQNEAQLEKSRLLSDRFSAERPKGSFSTLEIQRTEQGDSAMYLCATQPAGLTNEKLFFGSGTQLSVL.

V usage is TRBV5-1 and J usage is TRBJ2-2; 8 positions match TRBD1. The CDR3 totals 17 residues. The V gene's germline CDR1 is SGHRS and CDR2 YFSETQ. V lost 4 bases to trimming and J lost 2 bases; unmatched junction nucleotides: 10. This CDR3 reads CASSLISRGLNTGELFF. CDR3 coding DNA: TGCGCCAGCAGCCTGATCTCCAGGGGGCTTAACACCGGGGAGCTGTTTTTT.

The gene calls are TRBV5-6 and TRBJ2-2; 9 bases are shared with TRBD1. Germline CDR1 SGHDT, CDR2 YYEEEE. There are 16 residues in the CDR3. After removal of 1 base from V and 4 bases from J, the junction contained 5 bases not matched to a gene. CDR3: CASSLRDRVFTGELFF. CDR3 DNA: TGTGCCAGCAGCTTGCGGGACAGGGTTTTCACCGGGGAGCTGTTTTTT.

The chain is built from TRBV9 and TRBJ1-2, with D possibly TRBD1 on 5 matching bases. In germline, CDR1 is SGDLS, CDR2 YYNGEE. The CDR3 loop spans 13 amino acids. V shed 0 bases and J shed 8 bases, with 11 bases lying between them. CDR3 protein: CASSVEGSRGYTF. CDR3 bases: TGTGCCAGCAGCGTAGAGGGGTCGCGCGGCTACACCTTC.

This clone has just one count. The CDR3 DNA reads as TGTGCCAGCAGCCCGTCCGGAGGGGAAAATGAGCAGTTCTTC. Translating gives CASSPSGGENEQFF. The chain joins TRBV7-9 to TRBJ2-1, with a possible D match to TRBD2 (6 bases). The germline V gene encodes CDR1 SEHNR and CDR2 FQNEAQ (reference sequence). The CDR3 has 14 residues. Trimming shortened V by 5 bases and J by 7 bases, and 15 bases separated the two germline ends. Full variable domain (missing parts from reference TRBV7-9 and TRBJ2-1): DTGVSQNPRHKITKRGQNVTFRCDPISEHNRLYWYRQTLGQGPEFLTYFQNEAQLEKSRLLSDRFSAERPKGSFSTLEIQRTEQGDSAMYLCASSPSGGENEQFFGPGTRLTVL.

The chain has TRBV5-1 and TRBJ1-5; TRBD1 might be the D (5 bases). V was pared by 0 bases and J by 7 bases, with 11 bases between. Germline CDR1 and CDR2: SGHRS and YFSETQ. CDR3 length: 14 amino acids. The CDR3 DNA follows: TGCGCCAGCAGCTTGGAAGGGGCTGGACAGCCCCAGCATTTT. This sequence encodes CASSLEGAGQPQHF.

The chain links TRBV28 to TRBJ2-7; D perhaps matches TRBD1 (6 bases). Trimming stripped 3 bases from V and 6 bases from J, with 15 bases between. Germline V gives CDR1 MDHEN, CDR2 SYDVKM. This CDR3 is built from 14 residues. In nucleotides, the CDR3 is TGTGCCAGCAGTTTTACGGGACAAGTCGGCGAGCAGTACTTC. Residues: CASSFTGQVGEQYF.

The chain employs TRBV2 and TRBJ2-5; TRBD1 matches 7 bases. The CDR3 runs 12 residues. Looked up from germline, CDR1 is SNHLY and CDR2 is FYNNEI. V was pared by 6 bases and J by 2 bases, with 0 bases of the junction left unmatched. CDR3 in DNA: TGTGCCAGCAGGGGACAGCAAGAGACCCAGTACTTC. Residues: CASRGQQETQYF.

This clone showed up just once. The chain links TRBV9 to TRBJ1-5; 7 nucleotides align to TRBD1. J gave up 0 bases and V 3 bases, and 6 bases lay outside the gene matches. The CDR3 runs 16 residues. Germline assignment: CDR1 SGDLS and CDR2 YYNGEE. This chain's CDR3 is CASSAGTDNSNQPQHF. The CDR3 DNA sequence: TGTGCCAGCAGCGCGGGGACAGACAATAGCAATCAGCCCCAGCATTTT. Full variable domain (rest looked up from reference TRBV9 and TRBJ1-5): DSGVTQTPKHLITATGQRVTLRCSPRSGDLSVYWYQQSLDQGLQFLIQYYNGEERAKGNILERFSAQQFPDLHSELNLSSLELGDSALYFCASSAGTDNSNQPQHFGDGTRLSIL.

The chain's CDR3 is CASSHLHGGQGSYEQFF. CDR3 nucleotides: TGTGCCAGCAGCCACTTACACGGGGGACAGGGGAGCTATGAGCAGTTCTTC. V usage is TRBV4-2 and J usage is TRBJ2-1; 10 bases are a match to TRBD1. With V trimmed by 3 bases and J by 8 bases, 13 bases remained unmatched. Germline assignment: CDR1 LGHNA and CDR2 YNFKEQ. This CDR3 region has 17 residues.

CDR3 nucleotide sequence: TGTGCCAGCGACAGGGCGAATCGAGAGACCCAGTACTTC. It encodes CASDRANRETQYF. This chain joins TRBV2 and TRBJ2-5; 7 nucleotides match TRBD1. The CDR3 extends over 13 amino acids. V lost 8 bases to trimming and J lost 4 bases; unmatched junction nucleotides: 7. CDR1 and CDR2 (germline): SNHLY, FYNNEI. Based on the CDR3 plus reference TRBV2 and TRBJ2-5, the full variable domain is EPEVTQTPSHQVTQMGQEVILRCVPISNHLYFYWYRQILGQKVEFLVSFYNNEISEKSEIFDDQFSVERPDGSNFTLKIRSTKLEDSAMYFCASDRANRETQYFGPGTRLLVL.

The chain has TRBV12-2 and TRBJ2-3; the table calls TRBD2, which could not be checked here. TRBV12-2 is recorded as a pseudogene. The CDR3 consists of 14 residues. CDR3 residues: CASRYWTSLDTQYF. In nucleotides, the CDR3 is TGTGCAAGTCGCTATTGGACTAGCTTGGATACGCAGTATTTT.

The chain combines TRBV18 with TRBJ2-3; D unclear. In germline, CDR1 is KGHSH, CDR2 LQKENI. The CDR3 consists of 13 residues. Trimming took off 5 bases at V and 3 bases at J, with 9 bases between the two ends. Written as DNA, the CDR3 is TGTGCCAGCTCAGGGCTTCAAACAGATACGCAGTATTTT. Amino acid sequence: CASSGLQTDTQYF. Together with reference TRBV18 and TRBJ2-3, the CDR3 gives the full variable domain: NAGVMQNPRHLVRRRGQEARLRCSPMKGHSHVYWYRQLPEEGLKFMVYLQKENIIDESGMPKERFSAEFPKEGPSILRIQQVVRGDSAAYFCASSGLQTDTQYFGPGTRLTVL.

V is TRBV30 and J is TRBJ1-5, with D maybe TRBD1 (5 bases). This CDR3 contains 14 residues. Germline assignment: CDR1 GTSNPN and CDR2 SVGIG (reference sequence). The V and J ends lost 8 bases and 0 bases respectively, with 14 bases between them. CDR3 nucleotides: TGTGCCGCATCGGGGGTGTTTAGCAATCAGCCCCAGCATTTT. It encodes CAASGVFSNQPQHF.

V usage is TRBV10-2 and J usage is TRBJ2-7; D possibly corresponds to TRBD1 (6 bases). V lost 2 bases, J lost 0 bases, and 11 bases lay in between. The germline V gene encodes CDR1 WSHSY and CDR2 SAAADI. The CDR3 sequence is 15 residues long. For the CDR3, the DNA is TGCGCCAGCAGTGAGCTCCGGGACATCTCCTACGAGCAGTACTTC. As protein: CASSELRDISYEQYF.

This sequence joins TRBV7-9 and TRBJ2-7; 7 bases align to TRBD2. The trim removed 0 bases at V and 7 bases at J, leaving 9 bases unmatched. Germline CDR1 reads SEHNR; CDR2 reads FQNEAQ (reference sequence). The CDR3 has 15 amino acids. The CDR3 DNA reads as TGTGCCAGCAGCTTAGCAGTGGGAGGGCCTGGGGAGCAGTACTTC. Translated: CASSLAVGGPGEQYF.

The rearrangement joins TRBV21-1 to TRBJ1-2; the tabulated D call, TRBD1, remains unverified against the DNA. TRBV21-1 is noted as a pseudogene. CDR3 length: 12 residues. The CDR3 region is CATGTDPYGYTF. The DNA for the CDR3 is TGTGCCACTGGGACAGATCCCTATGGCTACACCTTC.

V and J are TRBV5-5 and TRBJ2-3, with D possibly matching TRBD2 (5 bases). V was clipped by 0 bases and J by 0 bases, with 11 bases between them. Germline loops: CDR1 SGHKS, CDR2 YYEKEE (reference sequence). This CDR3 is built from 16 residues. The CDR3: CASSLGEGSSTDTQYF. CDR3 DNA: TGTGCCAGCAGCTTGGGTGAGGGAAGCAGCACAGATACGCAGTATTTT. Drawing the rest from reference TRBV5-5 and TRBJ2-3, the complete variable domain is DAGVTQSPTHLIKTRGQQVTLRCSPISGHKSVSWYQQVLGQGPQFIFQYYEKEERGRGNFPDRFSARQFPNYSSELNVNALLLGDSALYLCASSLGEGSSTDTQYFGPGTRLTVL.

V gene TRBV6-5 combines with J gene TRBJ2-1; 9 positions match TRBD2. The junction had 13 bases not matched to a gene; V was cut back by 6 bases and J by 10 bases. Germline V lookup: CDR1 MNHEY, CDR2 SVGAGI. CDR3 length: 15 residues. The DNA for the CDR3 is TGTGCCAGCAGACGGACTAGCGACCAACGGGGGGAGCAGTTCTTC. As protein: CASRRTSDQRGEQFF.

In DNA, the CDR3 is TGTGCCAGCAGTGTTGGCGGGTTCTCCTACAATGAGCAGTTCTTC. It is translated as CASSVGGFSYNEQFF. The J gene is TRBJ2-1, the V gene TRBV6-1, with D possibly TRBD2 on 5 matching bases. The CDR3 loop spans 15 amino acids. Per the germline V gene, CDR1 is MNHNS and CDR2 is SASEGT. V was clipped by 4 bases and J by 0 bases, with 10 bases between them.

The CDR3 here is CASSIDRVMNTEAFF. The DNA for the CDR3 is TGTGCCAGTAGTATAGATCGGGTTATGAACACTGAAGCTTTCTTT. V gene TRBV19 combines with J gene TRBJ1-1; D gene ambiguous. Trimming left V 0 bases short and J 0 bases short, with 8 bases between. Per germline, CDR1 LNHDA and CDR2 SQIVND (reference sequence). The CDR3 length is 15 residues.

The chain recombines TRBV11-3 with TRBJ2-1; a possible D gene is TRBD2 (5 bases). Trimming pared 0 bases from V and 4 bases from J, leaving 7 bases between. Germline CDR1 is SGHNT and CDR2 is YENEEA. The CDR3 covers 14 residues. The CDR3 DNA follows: TGTGCCAGCAGCTTAGATAGCGAGTACAATGAGCAGTTCTTC. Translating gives CASSLDSEYNEQFF.

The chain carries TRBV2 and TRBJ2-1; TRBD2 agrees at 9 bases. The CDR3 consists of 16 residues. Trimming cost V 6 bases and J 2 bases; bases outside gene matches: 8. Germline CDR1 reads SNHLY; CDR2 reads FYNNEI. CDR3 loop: CASSEQAGGAYNEQFF. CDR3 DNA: TGTGCCAGCAGCGAACAAGCGGGAGGTGCCTACAATGAGCAGTTCTTC.

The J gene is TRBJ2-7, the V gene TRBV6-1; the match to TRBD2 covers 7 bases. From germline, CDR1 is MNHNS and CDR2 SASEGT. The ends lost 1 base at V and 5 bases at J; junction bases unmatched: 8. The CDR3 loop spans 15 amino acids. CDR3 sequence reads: CASSEGWTRVNEQYF. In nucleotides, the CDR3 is TGTGCCAGCAGTGAAGGATGGACTAGGGTAAACGAGCAGTACTTC.

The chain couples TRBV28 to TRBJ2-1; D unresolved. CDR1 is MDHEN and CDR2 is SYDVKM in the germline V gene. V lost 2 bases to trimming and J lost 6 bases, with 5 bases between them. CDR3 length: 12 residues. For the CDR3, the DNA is TGTGCCAGCAGTTTAGGGCCCAATGAGCAGTTCTTC. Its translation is CASSLGPNEQFF.

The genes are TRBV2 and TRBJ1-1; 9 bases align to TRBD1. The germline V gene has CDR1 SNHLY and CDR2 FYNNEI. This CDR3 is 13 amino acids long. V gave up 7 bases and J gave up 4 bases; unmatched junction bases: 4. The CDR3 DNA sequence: TGTGCCAGCACCTACAGGGGGCTCACTGAAGCTTTCTTT. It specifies CASTYRGLTEAFF.